This TCR beta chain was retrieved from a study of T cells in Graves' hyperthyroidism and ophthalmopathy. Amplified TCR beta CDR3 regions came from RNA transcripts. An initial round of RT-PCR targeting the TCR CDR3 relied on the HTBI primer set. Using its own MiXCR run on the multiplex PCR reads, TCRdb lists one record per CDR3 protein. The repertoire holds roughly 420,000 distinct CDR3 sequences, with roughly an eighth as singletons. General study results and limits: In blood, most of the thyroid clonotypes expanded above 0.001 were also present. The authors' 13 V-J model separated ophthalmopathy from stable hyperthyroidism. Progression to ophthalmopathy was predicted a median of about 6.6 months early.

CDR1 and CDR2 (germline): DFQATT, SNEGSKA (reference sequence). V shed 4 bases, J shed 8 bases, and the junction held 5 bases outside the gene matches. The CDR3 is 14 residues long. This clonotype was seen at least ten times. Its matching antigen is unknown. The TCR comes from a woman aged 18-29 years with Graves' hyperthyroidism. Source material: blood. The V gene is TRBV20-1, the J gene TRBJ1-6, with TRBD1 matching 10 bases. The CDR3, as DNA: TGCAGTGCTACCGCCGGGACAGGGGATTCACCCCTCCACTTT. Translated: CSATAGTGDSPLHF.